Shown below are 18 T cell receptor beta chains from a single sample sequenced in a study of CD8 T cells in Susac syndrome. Random hexamers were used to reverse transcribe the RNA input (about 0.45 to 1 ug). One entry per CDR3 protein, called by TCRdb with MiXCR from the immunoSEQ multiplex PCR reads. The table shows hundreds of thousands of distinct CDR3 sequences, with 90% to 95% occurring only once. Sequencing input: CD4+ T cells from PBMCs. These receptors were collected from a human donor with multiple sclerosis.

The rearrangement joins TRBV10-3 to TRBJ2-7, with 9 bases that match TRBD1. Germline CDR1 and CDR2: ENHRY and SYGVKD. After removal of 5 bases from V and 3 bases from J, the junction contained 8 bases not matched to a gene. CDR3 length: 15 residues. The CDR3 sequence is CAISLPGQGIYEQYF. DNA of the CDR3: TGTGCCATCAGTCTGCCGGGACAGGGAATCTACGAGCAGTACTTC.

The V gene is TRBV4-2, the J gene TRBJ2-5; 11 bases are shared with TRBD2. The ends lost 1 base at V and 2 bases at J; junction bases unmatched: 12. Germline V gives CDR1 LGHNA, CDR2 YNFKEQ. CDR3 size: 19 residues. In DNA form, the CDR3 reads TGTGCCAGCAGCCAAGCATTAACCGGGACTAGCGGATCGCAAGAGACCCAGTACTTC. It specifies CASSQALTGTSGSQETQYF.

The chain carries TRBV19 and TRBJ2-2; unclear D gene. Germline CDR1 and CDR2: LNHDA and SQIVND (reference sequence). The CDR3 extends over 16 amino acids. V gave up 3 bases and J gave up 3 bases, with 14 bases separating them. CDR3 coding DNA: TGTGCCAGTAGTATGAGGCAGCTAGATCACACCGGGGAGCTGTTTTTT. Translation gives CASSMRQLDHTGELFF. Full variable domain (rest looked up from reference TRBV19 and TRBJ2-2): DGGITQSPKYLFRKEGQNVTLSCEQNLNHDAMYWYRQDPGQGLRLIYYSQIVNDFQKGDIAEGYSVSREKKESFPLTVTSAQKNPTAFYLCASSMRQLDHTGELFFGEGSRLTVL.

The chain recombines TRBV3-1 with TRBJ1-2; D unresolved. The CDR3 length is 14 residues. CDR1 LGHDT and CDR2 YNNKEL come from the germline V gene (reference sequence). V gave up 0 bases and J gave up 8 bases, with 13 bases separating them. The CDR3 spells CASSQDTQVRGYTF. As DNA, the CDR3 is TGTGCCAGCAGCCAAGATACGCAGGTCCGGGGCTACACCTTC.

V is TRBV18 and J is TRBJ2-1; tentative D call: TRBD2 (6 bases). Germline V gives CDR1 KGHSH, CDR2 LQKENI. This CDR3 is built from 17 residues. V lost 0 bases and J lost 4, with 16 bases in between. CDR3 loop: CASSPPAVARDYNEQFF. CDR3 nucleotides: TGTGCCAGCTCACCACCGGCTGTAGCGCGGGATTACAATGAGCAGTTCTTC.

The rearrangement uses TRBV7-9 and TRBJ1-1; TRBD1 matches 8 bases. The germline V gene encodes CDR1 SEHNR and CDR2 FQNEAQ (reference sequence). The CDR3 totals 15 residues. Losses at the gene ends were 4 bases for V and 4 bases for J; bases not matched to a gene: 8. The CDR3 loop reads CASSSRGREGTEAFF. Written as DNA, the CDR3 is TGTGCCAGCAGCTCCAGGGGGCGTGAGGGCACTGAAGCTTTCTTT.

This rearrangement joins TRBV11-2 to TRBJ2-1; 9 bases line up with TRBD2. J lost 6 bases, V lost 5 bases, and 20 bases had no gene match. The CDR3 has 19 amino acids. From germline, CDR1 is SGHAT and CDR2 FQNNGV. In DNA form, the CDR3 reads TGTGCCAGCAGCCTAGGGGCTAGCGGGATATCTCCTCGACTCAATGAGCAGTTCTTC. Protein: CASSLGASGISPRLNEQFF.

V and J are TRBV7-9 and TRBJ2-1; 8 nucleotides line up with TRBD1. Trimming cost V 4 bases and J 7 bases; bases outside gene matches: 0. Germline CDR1 is SEHNR and CDR2 is FQNEAQ (reference sequence). There are 12 residues in the CDR3. As DNA, the CDR3 is TGTGCCAGCAGCTGGGACAGGAATGAGCAGTTCTTC. Translation: CASSWDRNEQFF.

This chain connects TRBV7-8 to TRBJ1-4; D may be TRBD1 (5 bases). The CDR3 sequence is 16 residues long. The V gene's germline CDR1 is SGHVS and CDR2 FQNEAQ. V was clipped by 2 bases and J by 2 bases, with 12 bases between them. CDR3 coding DNA: TGTGCCAGCAGCTTAAGCTGGCGGGGGACTAATGAAAAACTGTTTTTT. Its protein is CASSLSWRGTNEKLFF.

The CDR3 DNA reads TGTGCCAGCAGTGAAGATTGGGGACTAGCGGGGGGGCCGGGAGAGACCCAGTACTTC. Amino acid sequence: CASSEDWGLAGGPGETQYF. V gene TRBV6-1 combines with J gene TRBJ2-5, with 16 bases lining up with TRBD2. Germline V CDR1 and CDR2: MNHNS, SASEGT. This CDR3 region has 19 residues. J was trimmed by 4 bases and V by 1 base; bases with no gene match: 9.

This clonotype was picked up a small number of times. The gene calls are TRBV28 and TRBJ2-3; D possibly matches TRBD1 or TRBD2 (6 bases each). The CDR3 has 12 amino acids. Germline CDR1 is MDHEN and CDR2 is SYDVKM. V shed 2 bases and J shed 9 bases, with 9 bases lying between them. This chain's CDR3 is CASSLPGATQYF. As DNA, the CDR3 is TGTGCCAGCAGTTTACCGGGGGCGACGCAGTATTTT.

There are a few counts of this clonotype. J is TRBJ1-3 and V is TRBV6-6, with no clear D. V shed 5 bases and J shed 7 bases, with 9 bases lying between them. CDR3 length: 12 residues. Per the germline V gene, CDR1 is MNHNY and CDR2 is SVGAGI (reference sequence). The CDR3 nucleotides are TGTGCCAGCAGTACACTCGGGAACACCATATATTTT. This sequence encodes CASSTLGNTIYF.

The J gene is TRBJ2-1, the V gene TRBV5-1, with TRBD2 matching over 9 bases. The CDR3 runs to 15 residues. V gave up 4 bases and J gave up 7 bases; unmatched junction bases: 9. Germline CDR1 SGHRS, CDR2 YFSETQ. The CDR3, as DNA: TGCGCCAGCAGCCCCCAGGGACTAGCAGGAAATGAGCAGTTCTTC. Its translation is CASSPQGLAGNEQFF.

The V and J genes are TRBV28 and TRBJ1-2; D not resolved. V lost 5 bases and J lost 4, with 17 bases in between. This CDR3 comprises 15 residues. Germline V lookup: CDR1 MDHEN, CDR2 SYDVKM. The CDR3 protein is CASSPLGGRPYGYTF. CDR3 nucleotides: TGTGCCAGCAGTCCCCTCGGAGGGAGGCCCTATGGCTACACCTTC.

This rearrangement joins TRBV20-1 to TRBJ1-1; 9 bases agree with TRBD1. CDR1 DFQATT and CDR2 SNEGSKA come from the germline V gene (reference sequence). The CDR3 has 12 amino acids. Trimming removed 8 bases from V and 10 bases from J; junction bases left unmatched: 11. CDR3 region: CSTYGQGRGAFF. As DNA, the CDR3 is TGCAGTACATATGGACAGGGGAGGGGAGCTTTCTTT.

The chain combines TRBV9 with TRBJ1-3; 8 bases match TRBD1. This CDR3 contains 16 residues. J was trimmed by 2 bases and V by 4 bases; bases with no gene match: 8. Germline CDR1 SGDLS, CDR2 YYNGEE. The CDR3 DNA sequence: TGTGCCAGCAGCACCCGGACAGGGTTGACTGGAAACACCATATATTTT. This encodes CASSTRTGLTGNTIYF.

The V gene is TRBV27, the J gene TRBJ1-5, with a weak D call TRBD1 (5 bases). The V end was cut by 10 bases, the J end by 7 bases, with 17 bases between. Germline CDR1 reads MNHEY; CDR2 reads SMNVEV (reference sequence). The CDR3 sequence is 13 residues long. This CDR3 reads CATGRDGGQPQHF. In nucleotides, the CDR3 is TGTGCCACCGGCCGGGACGGAGGGCAGCCCCAGCATTTT.

The chain has TRBV30 and TRBJ1-1, with 7 bases fitting TRBD1. This CDR3 has 11 amino acids. V was clipped by 1 base and J by 11 bases; unmatched bases: 4. CDR1 and CDR2 from the germline V gene are GTSNPN and SVGIG (reference sequence). For the CDR3, the DNA is TGTGCCTGGAGTGGGGGACAGAGGGCTTTCTTT. Its protein is CAWSGGQRAFF.